The 25 T cell receptor beta chains in this list originate from one sample, sequenced in a study of T cells expressing NK-cell markers. No DNA is given; TCRdb re-called the 5' RACE reads and lists each CDR3 protein once. The sample is made up of 150,000 or so distinct CDR3 sequences, and the top ten hold about 39% of it. Sample: blood T cells: a sorted CD56 or NKG2C T cell subset, CD4+ or CD8+ T cells, or bulk PBMC T cells (not recorded which). These receptors were obtained from a woman aged 45-65 years in good health.

The chain uses TRBV11-2 and TRBJ2-1; TCRdb selects TRBD1, and the lack of DNA leaves this call unchecked. The germline gives CDR1 SGHAT, CDR2 FQNNGV. The CDR3 length is 15 residues. The CDR3: CASRHFARGGGPQFF.

The chain joins TRBV9 to TRBJ1-1. Germline CDR1 is SGDLS and CDR2 is YYNGEE. This CDR3 is 16 amino acids long. This CDR3 is CASSVRGGPVNTEAFF.

J is TRBJ2-7 and V is TRBV27; absent DNA, TCRdb's TRBD2 call cannot be checked. The CDR3 loop spans 15 amino acids. CDR1 and CDR2 (germline): MNHEY, SMNVEV (reference sequence). This chain's CDR3 is CASSPRGLAGVEQYF.

The V call is TRBV12-3 or TRBV12-4, the J call TRBJ2-7; TCRdb picks TRBD1, but there is no DNA to check that call. The CDR3 runs to 13 residues. The CDR3 protein is CASSRSSGYEQYF.

The rearrangement links TRBV27 to TRBJ2-1; with no DNA, the TCRdb D assignment of TRBD2 cannot be verified. The germline CDR1 and CDR2 sequences are MNHEY and SMNVEV (reference sequence). The CDR3 contains 15 residues. CDR3 sequence reads: CASSLREGAYNEQFF.

The chain employs TRBV4-1 and TRBJ2-3. Per the germline V gene, CDR1 is MGHRA and CDR2 is YSYEKL. This CDR3 is built from 14 residues. This chain's CDR3 is CASSQASGWDTQYF.

The chain couples TRBV5-6 to TRBJ2-1; TCRdb names TRBD1, which stays unverified in the absence of DNA. The CDR3 is 11 residues long. Germline V CDR1 and CDR2: SGHDT, YYEEEE. CDR3 loop: CASVDGGFSFF. Filled out from reference TRBV5-6 and TRBJ2-1, the complete variable domain reads DAGVTQSPTHLIKTRGQQVTLRCSPKSGHDTVSWYQQALGQGPQFIFQYYEEEERQRGNFPDRFSGHQFPNYSSELNVNALLLGDSALYLCASVDGGFSFFGPGTRLTVL.

The chain carries TRBV2 and TRBJ2-1; as DNA is missing, the TRBD2 call by TCRdb cannot be tested. This CDR3 spans 15 amino acids. The germline V gene has CDR1 SNHLY and CDR2 FYNNEI. CDR3 residues: CASSSRTSRRVEQFF.

The chain couples TRBV5-1 to TRBJ2-7; there is no DNA to check the TCRdb D call of TRBD1. The CDR3 has 14 residues. In germline, CDR1 is SGHRS, CDR2 YFSETQ. The CDR3 here is CASSSTGDIYEQYF. Combining the CDR3 with reference TRBV5-1 and TRBJ2-7 gives the whole variable domain KAGVTQTPRYLIKTRGQQVTLSCSPISGHRSVSWYQQTPGQGLQFLFEYFSETQRNKGNFPGRFSGRQFSNSRSEMNVSTLELGDSALYLCASSSTGDIYEQYFGPGTRLTVT.

The genes are TRBV13 and TRBJ2-1. Germline CDR1 and CDR2: PRHDT and FYEKMQ (reference sequence). This CDR3 comprises 14 residues. This CDR3 reads CASSFSSRPDEQFF.

The rearrangement uses TRBV6-2 or TRBV6-3 and TRBJ2-3; without DNA, the TCRdb call of TRBD2 cannot be checked. The CDR3 is 15 amino acids. CDR1 is MNHEY and CDR2 is SVGEGT in the germline V gene. The CDR3 sequence is CASSYIRERTDTQYF.

The chain carries TRBV21-1 and TRBJ1-2; there is no DNA to check the TCRdb D call of TRBD1. TRBV21-1 is deemed a pseudogene. The CDR3 sequence is 14 residues long. CDR3 residues: CASSRSGMDYGYTF.

The chain is built from TRBV6-1 and TRBJ2-5; TCRdb names TRBD2, which stays unverified in the absence of DNA. Germline V gene lookup returns CDR1 MNHNS and CDR2 SASEGT. The CDR3 covers 14 residues. Here the CDR3 reads CASSEAGGAETQYF.

This chain uses TRBV6-5 with TRBJ2-1; the TRBD2 assignment by TCRdb is unverifiable without DNA. This CDR3 is 15 amino acids long. Germline CDR1 reads MNHEY; CDR2 reads SVGAGI. CDR3: CASTKASGGSNEQFF.

This rearrangement joins TRBV4-1 to TRBJ2-7; TCRdb calls TRBD2, which cannot be checked without DNA. The germline V gene has CDR1 MGHRA and CDR2 YSYEKL. The CDR3 is 16 residues long. CDR3 region: CASSQDEASGRYEQYF.

V usage is TRBV10-2 and J usage is TRBJ2-1; the TRBD2 assignment by TCRdb is unverifiable without DNA. Per germline, CDR1 WSHSY and CDR2 SAAADI. This CDR3 contains 15 residues. CDR3 amino acids: CASTGGLAGNNEQFF.

The chain combines TRBV19 with TRBJ1-1; TCRdb gives TRBD1 as the D gene, but with no DNA this cannot be confirmed. CDR3 length: 14 residues. In germline, CDR1 is LNHDA, CDR2 SQIVND (reference sequence). The CDR3 sequence is CASTQPGENTEAFF.

The chain combines TRBV5-4 with TRBJ2-1. Germline V gene sequence: CDR1 SGHNT, CDR2 YYREEE (reference sequence). The CDR3 contains 17 residues. CDR3 region: CASSPVYGGSSYNEQFF.

This chain joins TRBV6-5 and TRBJ2-3; TCRdb proposes TRBD1, but this gene call is untestable without DNA. CDR3 length: 15 residues. Germline lookup yields CDR1 MNHEY and CDR2 SVGAGI. The CDR3 protein is CASSYSPGGDDTQYF.

The rearrangement uses TRBV3-1 and TRBJ2-1; TCRdb gives TRBD1 as the D gene, but with no DNA this cannot be confirmed. The CDR3 runs 16 residues. Germline V CDR1 and CDR2: LGHDT, YNNKEL (reference sequence). The CDR3 here is CASSTPGGNSYNEQFF.

This chain joins TRBV15 and TRBJ1-5. CDR3 size: 12 residues. Germline V gene data show CDR1 as LNHNV and CDR2 as YYDKDF (reference sequence). CDR3 loop: CATSRPNQPQHF.

The V and J genes are TRBV21-1 and TRBJ1-3. TRBV21-1 is designated a pseudogene. This CDR3 has 16 residues. CDR3: CASSKALWDAGNTIYF.

CDR3 in amino acids: CASSRQGIDTEAFF. The gene calls are TRBV9 and TRBJ1-1; TCRdb reports TRBD1, a call that lacks DNA to check it against. The CDR3 runs 14 residues. Germline V lookup: CDR1 SGDLS, CDR2 YYNGEE.

V gene TRBV12-3 or TRBV12-4 combines with J gene TRBJ2-5; absent DNA, TCRdb's TRBD1 call cannot be checked. The length of the CDR3 is 16 residues. This CDR3 is CASSSHPNRRQETQYF.

The chain uses TRBV4-1 and TRBJ1-5; the TCRdb call, TRBD1, lacks DNA for checking. The CDR3 loop spans 16 amino acids. Germline assignment: CDR1 MGHRA and CDR2 YSYEKL. The CDR3 sequence: CASSPQGRGGNQPQHF.